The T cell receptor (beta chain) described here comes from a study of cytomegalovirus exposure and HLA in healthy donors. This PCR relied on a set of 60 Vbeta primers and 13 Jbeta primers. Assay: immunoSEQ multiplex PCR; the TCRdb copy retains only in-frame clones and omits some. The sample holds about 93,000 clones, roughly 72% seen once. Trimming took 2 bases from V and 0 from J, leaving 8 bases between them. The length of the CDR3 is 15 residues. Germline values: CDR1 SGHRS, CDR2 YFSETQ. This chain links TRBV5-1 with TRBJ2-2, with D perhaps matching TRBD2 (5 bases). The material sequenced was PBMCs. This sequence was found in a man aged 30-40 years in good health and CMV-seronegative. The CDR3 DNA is TGCGCCAGCAGCTTAGCGGATACGAACACCGGGGAGCTGTTTTTT. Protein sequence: CASSLADTNTGELFF.